Listed below are T cell receptor beta chains from one sample, sequenced in a study of blood T cell repertoires in COVID-19. Produced via immunoSEQ multiplex PCR; TCRdb's table is partial and in-frame only. The data show under 200,000 clones, roughly 80% seen once. The sample taken for sequencing was peripheral blood. All receptors come from a human donor with acute or convalescent COVID-19. The donor label of this sample is uncertain. Both conserved end residues are part of each CDR3.

TRBV2	TRBJ2-2	CASRIRVTGELFF
TRBV19	TRBJ2-7	CASSHGSYEQYF
TRBV5-1	TRBJ2-2	CASTELAGEVGELFF
TRBV25-1	TRBJ1-4	CASSVAGQGVLFF
TRBV29-1	TRBJ2-7	CSVGGTGGDEQYF
TRBV5-1	TRBJ2-1	CASSSGQTRNEQFF
TRBV5-5	TRBJ2-7	CASSPDRSYEQYF
TRBV5-1	TRBJ1-2	CASSLGPGGARGYTF
TRBV28	TRBJ2-7	CASTSQRTGYDEQYF
TRBV19	TRBJ1-2	CASRSPGTLNYGYTF
TRBV7-2	TRBJ1-5	CASSSQQDKPQHF
TRBV16	TRBJ2-7	CASSQSGQGREQYF
TRBV4-1	TRBJ1-6	CASSQEALSSYNSPLHF
TRBV19	TRBJ1-5	CASSGTGTGITQHF
TRBV4-2	TRBJ2-3	CASSQPPKGGSSTDTQYF
TRBV5-1	TRBJ1-1	CASSMSTGNAEAFF
TRBV6-5	TRBJ2-5	CASSYSPQGPETQYF